This is a list of T cell receptor beta chains from one sample in a study. TCRdb used MiXCR to reprocess the 5' RACE reads, holding one entry per CDR3 protein. There are 50,000 to 65,000 distinct CDR3 sequences in the sample; less than 25% occur only once, and 3.2% lies in the top ten. Source material: tumor-infiltrating Tregs sorted from the breast tumor. These receptors were taken from a female donor with breast cancer. CDR3s include the opening cysteine and the closing phenylalanine or tryptophan. A D gene is named only where the DNA matches it firmly. Not every row has a clone size; where given, it reads once, few, many or a size class.

d_call	j_call	v_call	clone_size	cdr3_nt	cdr3_aa
NA	TRBJ2-2	TRBV5-1	NA	TGCGCCAGCAGCTTGGCCTTGCGGTACACCGGGGAGCTGTTTTTT	CASSLALRYTGELFF
NA	TRBJ1-4	TRBV6-5	many	TGTGCCAGCAGTTACGGGGCACGGCGGGAAAAACTGTTTTTT	CASSYGARREKLFF
NA	TRBJ2-1	TRBV4-1	many	TGCGCCAGCAGCCGAATTCGGGGCAATGAGCAGTTCTTC	CASSRIRGNEQFF
NA	TRBJ1-2	TRBV6-1	NA	TGTGCCAGCAGTGAAGCATCCGGGGGGTCTGGCTACACCTTC	CASSEASGGSGYTF
NA	TRBJ1-5	TRBV6-2/TRBV6-3	NA	TGTGCCAGCAGTTTGCCTTCTGGCAATCAGCCCCAGCATTTT	CASSLPSGNQPQHF
NA	TRBJ1-1	TRBV5-1	NA	TGCGCCAGCAGCTTTTTGTCGGAATTAAACACGGGCACTGAAGCTTTCTTT	CASSFLSELNTGTEAFF
NA	TRBJ2-5	TRBV5-1	few	TGCGCCAGCAGCTTCCAGGGGGGCGAAGAGACCCAGTACTTC	CASSFQGGEETQYF
TRBD1	TRBJ1-2	TRBV7-2	few	TGTGCCAGCGGCACAGGGGTGCGTGGCTCCACCTTC	CASGTGVRGSTF
NA	TRBJ1-4	TRBV7-9	NA	TGTGCCAGCAGTCTCACCCGGGAGGAACTGTTTTTT	CASSLTREELFF
TRBD2	TRBJ2-3	TRBV9	NA	TGTGCCAGCAGCGTAGAGGTAGCGGGAAGAGATACGCAGTATTTT	CASSVEVAGRDTQYF
NA	TRBJ2-3	TRBV9	many	TGTGCCAGCAGCGTAGCGGTCACAGATACGCAGTATTTT	CASSVAVTDTQYF
NA	TRBJ2-3	TRBV7-2	few	TGTGCCAGCACCCAAGGGCTACATACGCAGTATTTT	CASTQGLHTQYF
NA	TRBJ1-1	TRBV6-1	NA	TGTGCCAGCAGTGAAGGGATCACTGAAGCTTTCTTT	CASSEGITEAFF
NA	TRBJ1-4	TRBV7-8	few	TGTGCCAGCAGCTTAGTTCGACGGGGTTATGGCGAAAAACTGTTTTTT	CASSLVRRGYGEKLFF
NA	TRBJ2-3	TRBV12-3/TRBV12-4	many	TGTGCCAGCCTAAAGCAGGACTGGAGCTTGGATACGCAGTATTTT	CASLKQDWSLDTQYF
NA	TRBJ1-5	TRBV7-3	many	TGTGCCAGCAGCTTAACAATAGACCAGCCCCAGCATTTT	CASSLTIDQPQHF
TRBD1	TRBJ2-1	TRBV10-3	NA	TGTGCCATCAGTGAAGGAGCGCCAGGGGGAAGCAATGAGCAGTTCTTC	CAISEGAPGGSNEQFF
TRBD1	TRBJ2-2	TRBV20-1	few	TGCAGTGCTACCGACAGGGGATGGAGTCACGACACCGGGGAGCTGTTTTTT	CSATDRGWSHDTGELFF
TRBD1	TRBJ2-3	TRBV7-2	NA	TGTGCCAGCAGCTTGGACAGGCATAGAGCAAATACGCAGTATTTT	CASSLDRHRANTQYF
TRBD2	TRBJ2-3	TRBV5-1	few	TGCGCCAGCAGCTTGGATGGGACTACCGCCGTCCCCACAGATACGCAGTATTTT	CASSLDGTTAVPTDTQYF
NA	TRBJ1-4	TRBV2	once	TGTGCCAGCAGTCGCCTCGGGACAACTAATGAAAAACTGTTTTTT	CASSRLGTTNEKLFF
NA	TRBJ2-7	TRBV20-1	few	TGCAGTGCCTGGGAGGGGGGTAACTACGAGCAGTACTTC	CSAWEGGNYEQYF
NA	TRBJ2-1	TRBV27	NA	TGTGCCAGCCCATACCGGTTACGGGCTTCCTACAATGAGCAGTTCTTC	CASPYRLRASYNEQFF
NA	TRBJ2-3	TRBV7-8	many	TGTGCCAGCAGCCCCCGGCTACGCACAGATACGCAGTATTTT	CASSPRLRTDTQYF
NA	TRBJ1-5	TRBV7-8	many	TGTGCCAGCAGCTTAGCGGCAGGGATCGGGAATCAGCCCCAGCATTTT	CASSLAAGIGNQPQHF
TRBD1	TRBJ2-6	TRBV12-3/TRBV12-4	NA	TGTGCCAGCAGTTTAAAAGGGGGCTCCCTCTCTGGGGCCAACGTCCTGACTTTC	CASSLKGGSLSGANVLTF